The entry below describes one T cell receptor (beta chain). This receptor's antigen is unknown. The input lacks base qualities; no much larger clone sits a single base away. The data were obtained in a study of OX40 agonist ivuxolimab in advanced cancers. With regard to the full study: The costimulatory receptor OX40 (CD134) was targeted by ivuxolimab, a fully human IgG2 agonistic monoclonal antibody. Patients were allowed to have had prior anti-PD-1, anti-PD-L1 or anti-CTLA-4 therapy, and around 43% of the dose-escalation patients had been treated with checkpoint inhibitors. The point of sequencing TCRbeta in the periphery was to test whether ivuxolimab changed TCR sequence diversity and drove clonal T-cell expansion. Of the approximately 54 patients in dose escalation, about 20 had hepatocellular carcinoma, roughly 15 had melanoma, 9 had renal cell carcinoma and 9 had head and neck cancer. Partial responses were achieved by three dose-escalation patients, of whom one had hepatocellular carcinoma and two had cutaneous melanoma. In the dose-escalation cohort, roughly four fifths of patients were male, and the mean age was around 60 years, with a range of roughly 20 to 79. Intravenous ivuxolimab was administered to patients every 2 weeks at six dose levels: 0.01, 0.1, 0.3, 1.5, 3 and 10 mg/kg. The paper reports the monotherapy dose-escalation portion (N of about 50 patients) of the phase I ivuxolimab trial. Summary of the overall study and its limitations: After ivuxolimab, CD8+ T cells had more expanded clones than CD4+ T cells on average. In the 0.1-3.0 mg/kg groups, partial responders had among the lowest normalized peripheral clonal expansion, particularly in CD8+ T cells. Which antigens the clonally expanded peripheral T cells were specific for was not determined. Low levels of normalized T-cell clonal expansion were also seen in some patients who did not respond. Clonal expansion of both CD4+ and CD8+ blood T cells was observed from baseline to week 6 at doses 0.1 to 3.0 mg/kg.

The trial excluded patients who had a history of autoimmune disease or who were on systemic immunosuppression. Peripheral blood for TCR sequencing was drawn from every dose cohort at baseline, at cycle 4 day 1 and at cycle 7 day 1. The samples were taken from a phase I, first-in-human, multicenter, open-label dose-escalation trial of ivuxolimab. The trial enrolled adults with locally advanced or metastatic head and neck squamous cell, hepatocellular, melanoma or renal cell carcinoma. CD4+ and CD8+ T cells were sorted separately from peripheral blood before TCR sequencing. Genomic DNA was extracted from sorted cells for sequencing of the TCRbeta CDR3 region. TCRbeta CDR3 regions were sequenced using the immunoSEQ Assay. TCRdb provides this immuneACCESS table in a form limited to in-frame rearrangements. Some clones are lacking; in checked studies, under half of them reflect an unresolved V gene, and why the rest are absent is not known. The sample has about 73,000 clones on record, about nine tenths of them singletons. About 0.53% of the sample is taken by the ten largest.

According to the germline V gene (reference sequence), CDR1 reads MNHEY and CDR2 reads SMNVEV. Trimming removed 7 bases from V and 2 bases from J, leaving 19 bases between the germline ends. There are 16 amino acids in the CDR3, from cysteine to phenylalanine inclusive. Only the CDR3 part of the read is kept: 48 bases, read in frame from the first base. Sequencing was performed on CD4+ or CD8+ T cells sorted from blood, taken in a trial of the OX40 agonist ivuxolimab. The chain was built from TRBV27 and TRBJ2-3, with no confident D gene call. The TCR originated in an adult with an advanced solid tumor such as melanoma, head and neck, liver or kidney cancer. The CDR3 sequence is CASKIAGPSATDTQYF. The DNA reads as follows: TGTGCCAGCAAAATCGCCGGTCCCTCAGCCACAGATACGCAGTATTTT.